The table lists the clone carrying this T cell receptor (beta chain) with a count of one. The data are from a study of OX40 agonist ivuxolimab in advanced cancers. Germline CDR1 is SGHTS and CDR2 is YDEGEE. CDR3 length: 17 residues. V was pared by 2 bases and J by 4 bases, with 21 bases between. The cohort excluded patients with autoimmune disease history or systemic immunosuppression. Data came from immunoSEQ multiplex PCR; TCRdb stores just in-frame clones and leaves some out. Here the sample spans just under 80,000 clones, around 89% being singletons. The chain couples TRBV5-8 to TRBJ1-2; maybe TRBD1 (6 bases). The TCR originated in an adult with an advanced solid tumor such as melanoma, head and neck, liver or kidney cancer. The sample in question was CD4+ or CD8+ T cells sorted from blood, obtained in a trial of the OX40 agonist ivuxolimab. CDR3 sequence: CASSFWRRSGETYGYTF. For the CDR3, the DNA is TGTGCCAGCAGCTTTTGGCGTCGGTCAGGGGAAACCTATGGCTACACCTTC.